Listed below are T cell receptor beta chains from one sample, sequenced in a study of T cell repertoires in cytomegalovirus infection. TCRdb reanalysed the reads using MiXCR and keeps one entry per CDR3 protein. The repertoire holds about 210,000 distinct CDR3 sequences, around 6.6% seen once, with 5.5% to 8% in the top ten. Material for sequencing was PBMCs. These receptors were obtained from a human donor in good health (CMV status not recorded). Some clones in this sample may be carry-over from other donors' samples. CDR3s include the opening cysteine and the closing phenylalanine or tryptophan. A D gene is named only where the DNA matches it firmly. Clone size is shown for a subset of rows, as once, few, many or a class of expanded clone.

D	size	V	J	DNA	CDR3
TRBD1	.	TRBV9	TRBJ2-3	TGTGCCAGCAGCGTAGATGGGACAGGGGTAGATACGCAGTATTTT	CASSVDGTGVDTQYF
TRBD1	few	TRBV27	TRBJ1-1	TGTGCCAGCAGTCCTAGGACAGGGGGCCGTTTTGAAGCTTTCTTT	CASSPRTGGRFEAFF
.	many	TRBV12-3/TRBV12-4	TRBJ1-5	TGTGCCAGCAGCCCGAGCCGACTTAGCAATCAGCCCCAGCATTTT	CASSPSRLSNQPQHF
.	many	TRBV28	TRBJ2-4	TGTGCCAGCAGTTCTAGGCCCGTGGACATTCAGTACTTC	CASSSRPVDIQYF
.	many	TRBV20-1	TRBJ1-2	TGCAGTGCTACCCGACAGGTCGGGTATGGCTACACCTTC	CSATRQVGYGYTF
.	many	TRBV6-2/TRBV6-3	TRBJ2-7	TGTGCCAGCGGAAGCGCATGGCGGGATCCCTACGAGCAGTACTTC	CASGSAWRDPYEQYF
.	many	TRBV19	TRBJ1-2	TGTGCCAGTAGTCCATCTGCTAACTATGGCTACACCTTC	CASSPSANYGYTF
TRBD2	.	TRBV28	TRBJ2-5	TGTGCCAGCAGCTCCAACCTCTGGACTAGCGGGGGGGAGACCCAGTACTTC	CASSSNLWTSGGETQYF
TRBD1	many	TRBV4-3	TRBJ2-2	TGCGCCAGCAGCCATCCCCAGGGGGCGTTTAACACCGGGGAGCTGTTTTTT	CASSHPQGAFNTGELFF
.	many	TRBV12-5	TRBJ1-2	TGTGCTAGTGGGACGGTGGACTATGGCTACACCTTC	CASGTVDYGYTF
.	many	TRBV20-1	TRBJ2-7	TGCAGTGCTAGGGACCCGACAACGGACGAGCAGTACTTC	CSARDPTTDEQYF